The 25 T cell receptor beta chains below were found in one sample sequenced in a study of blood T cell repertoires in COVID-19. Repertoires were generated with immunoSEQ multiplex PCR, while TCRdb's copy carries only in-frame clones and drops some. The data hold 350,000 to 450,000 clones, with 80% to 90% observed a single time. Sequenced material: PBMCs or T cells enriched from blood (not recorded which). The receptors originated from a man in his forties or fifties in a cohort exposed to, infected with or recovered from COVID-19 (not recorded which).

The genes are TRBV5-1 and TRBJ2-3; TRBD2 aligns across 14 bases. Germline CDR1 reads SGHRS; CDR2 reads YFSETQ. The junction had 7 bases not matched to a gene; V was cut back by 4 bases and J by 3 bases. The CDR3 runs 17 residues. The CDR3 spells CASSAGTSGRSTDTQYF. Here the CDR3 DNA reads TGCGCCAGCAGCGCGGGGACTAGCGGGAGATCAACAGATACGCAGTATTTT.

The CDR3 sequence: CASSPGQGVTEAFF. The DNA of the CDR3 is TGCGCCAGCAGCCCCGGACAGGGGGTAACTGAAGCTTTCTTT. The rearrangement uses TRBV5-1 and TRBJ1-1; 10 nucleotides align to TRBD1. J gave up 5 bases and V 4 bases, and 5 bases lay outside the gene matches. The germline V gene has CDR1 SGHRS and CDR2 YFSETQ. The CDR3 contains 14 residues.

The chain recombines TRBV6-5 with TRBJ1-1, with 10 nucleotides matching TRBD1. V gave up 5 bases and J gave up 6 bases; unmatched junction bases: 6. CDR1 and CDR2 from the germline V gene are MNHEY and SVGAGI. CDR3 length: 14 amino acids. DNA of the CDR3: TGTGCCAGCAGTAAGGGACAGGGGAGGGCTGAAGCTTTCTTT. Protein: CASSKGQGRAEAFF.

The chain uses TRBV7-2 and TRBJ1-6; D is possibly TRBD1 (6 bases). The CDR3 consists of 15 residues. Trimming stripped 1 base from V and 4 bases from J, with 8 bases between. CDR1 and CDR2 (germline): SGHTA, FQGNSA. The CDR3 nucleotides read TGTGCCAGCAGCTTAGGACAGGTTTATAATTCACCCCTCCACTTT. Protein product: CASSLGQVYNSPLHF. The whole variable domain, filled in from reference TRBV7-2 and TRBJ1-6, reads GAGVSQSPSNKVTEKGKDVELRCDPISGHTALYWYRQSLGQGLEFLIYFQGNSAPDKSGLPSDRFSAERTGGSVSTLTIQRTQQEDSAVYLCASSLGQVYNSPLHFGNGTRLTVT.

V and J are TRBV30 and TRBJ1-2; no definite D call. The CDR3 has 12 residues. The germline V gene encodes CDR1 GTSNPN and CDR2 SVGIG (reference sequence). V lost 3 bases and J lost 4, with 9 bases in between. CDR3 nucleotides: TGTGCCTGGAGCCAATCGGGCTATGGCTACACCTTC. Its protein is CAWSQSGYGYTF.

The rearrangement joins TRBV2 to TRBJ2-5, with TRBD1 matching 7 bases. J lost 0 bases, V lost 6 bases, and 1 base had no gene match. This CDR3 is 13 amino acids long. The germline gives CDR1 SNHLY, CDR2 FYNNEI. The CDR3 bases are TGTGCCAGCAGCGGACAGGACCAAGAGACCCAGTACTTC. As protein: CASSGQDQETQYF.

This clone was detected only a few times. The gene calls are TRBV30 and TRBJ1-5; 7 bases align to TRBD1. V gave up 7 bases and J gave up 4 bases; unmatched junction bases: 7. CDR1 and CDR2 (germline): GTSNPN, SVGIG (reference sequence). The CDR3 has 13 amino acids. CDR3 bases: TGTGCCTCCGCAGGGGGTTGGAATCAGCCCCAGCATTTT. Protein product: CASAGGWNQPQHF.

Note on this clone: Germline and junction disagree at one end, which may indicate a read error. The CDR3: CASSDPGQGAAHPAF. Here the CDR3 DNA reads TGTGCCAGTAGTGACCCCGGACAGGGGGCAGCCCACCCCGCATTT. This sequence joins TRBV19 and TRBJ1-3, with 11 nucleotides matching TRBD1. Germline loops: CDR1 LNHDA, CDR2 SQIVND (reference sequence). The CDR3 runs to 15 residues.

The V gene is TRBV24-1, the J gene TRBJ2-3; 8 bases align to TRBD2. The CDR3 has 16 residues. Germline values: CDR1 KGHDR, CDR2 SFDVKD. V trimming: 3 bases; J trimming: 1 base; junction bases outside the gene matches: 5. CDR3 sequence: CATSDRLAGRTDTQYF. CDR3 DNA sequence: TGTGCCACCAGTGATCGCCTAGCGGGCCGCACAGATACGCAGTATTTT.

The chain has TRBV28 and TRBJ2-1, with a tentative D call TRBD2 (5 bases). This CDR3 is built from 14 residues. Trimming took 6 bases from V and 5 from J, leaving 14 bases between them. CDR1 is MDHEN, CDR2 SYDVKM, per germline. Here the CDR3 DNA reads TGTGCCAGCAGGTCTCCTTGGGGAGACAATGAGCAGTTCTTC. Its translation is CASRSPWGDNEQFF.

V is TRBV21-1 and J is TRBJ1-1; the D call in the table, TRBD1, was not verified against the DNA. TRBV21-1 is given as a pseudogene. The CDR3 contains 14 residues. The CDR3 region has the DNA TGTGCCAGCAGCATAGGGGAAGGGCGGACTGAAGCTTTCTTT. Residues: CASSIGEGRTEAFF.

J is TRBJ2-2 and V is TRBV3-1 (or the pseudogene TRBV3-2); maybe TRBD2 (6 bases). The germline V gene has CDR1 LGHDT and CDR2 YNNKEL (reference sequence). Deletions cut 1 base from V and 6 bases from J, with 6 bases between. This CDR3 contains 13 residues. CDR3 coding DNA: TGTGCCAGCAGCCAAGGACTAGCCGGGGAGCTGTTTTTT. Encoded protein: CASSQGLAGELFF.

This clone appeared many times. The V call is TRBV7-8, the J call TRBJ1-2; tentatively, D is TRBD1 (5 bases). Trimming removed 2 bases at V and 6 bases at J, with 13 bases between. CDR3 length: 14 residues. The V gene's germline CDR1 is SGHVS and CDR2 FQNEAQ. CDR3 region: CASSLMQGLDGYTF. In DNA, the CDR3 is TGTGCCAGCAGCTTAATGCAGGGCCTGGATGGCTACACCTTC.

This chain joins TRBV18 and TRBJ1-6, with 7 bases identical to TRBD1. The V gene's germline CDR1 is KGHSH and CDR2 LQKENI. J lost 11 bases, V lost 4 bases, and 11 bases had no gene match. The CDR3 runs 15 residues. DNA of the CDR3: TGTGCCAGCTCACTTGACAGGGTGAGAGGGACACCCCTCCACTTT. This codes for CASSLDRVRGTPLHF.

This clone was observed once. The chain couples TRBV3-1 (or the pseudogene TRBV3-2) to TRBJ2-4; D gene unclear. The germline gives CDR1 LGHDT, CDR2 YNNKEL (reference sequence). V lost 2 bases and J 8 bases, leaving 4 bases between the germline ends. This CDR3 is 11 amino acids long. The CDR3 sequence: CASSQSDIQYF. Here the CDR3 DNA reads TGTGCCAGCAGCCAATCGGACATTCAGTACTTC.

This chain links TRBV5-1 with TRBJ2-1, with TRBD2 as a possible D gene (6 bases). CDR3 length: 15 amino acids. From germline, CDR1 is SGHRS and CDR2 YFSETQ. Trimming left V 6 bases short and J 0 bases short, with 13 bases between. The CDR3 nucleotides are TGCGCCAGCAAGGTTGACGGGAGCTCCTACAATGAGCAGTTCTTC. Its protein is CASKVDGSSYNEQFF.

The CDR3 DNA reads as TGTGCCAGCAGTGATACTAGTGGGGTAGGAGAGACCCAGTACTTC. Protein product: CASSDTSGVGETQYF. This rearrangement joins TRBV2 to TRBJ2-5; tentatively, D is TRBD2 (5 bases). Germline CDR1 is SNHLY and CDR2 is FYNNEI. V lost 3 bases to trimming and J lost 4 bases, with 15 bases between them. This CDR3 is 15 amino acids long.

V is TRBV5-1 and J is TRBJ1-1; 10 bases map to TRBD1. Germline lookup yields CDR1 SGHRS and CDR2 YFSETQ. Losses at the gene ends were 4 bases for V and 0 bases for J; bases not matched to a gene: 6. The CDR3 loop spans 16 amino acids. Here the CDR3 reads CASSRGTGAVNTEAFF. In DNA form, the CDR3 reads TGCGCCAGCAGCCGAGGGACAGGGGCGGTGAACACTGAAGCTTTCTTT.

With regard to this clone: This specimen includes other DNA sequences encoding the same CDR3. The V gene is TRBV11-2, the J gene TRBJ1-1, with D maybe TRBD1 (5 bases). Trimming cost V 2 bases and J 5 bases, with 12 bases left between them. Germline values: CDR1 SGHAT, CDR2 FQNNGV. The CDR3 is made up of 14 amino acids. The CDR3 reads CASSLNRGRTEAFF. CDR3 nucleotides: TGTGCCAGCAGCTTAAATAGGGGAAGGACTGAAGCTTTCTTT. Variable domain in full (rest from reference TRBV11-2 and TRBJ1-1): EAGVAQSPRYKIIEKRQSVAFWCNPISGHATLYWYQQILGQGPKLLIQFQNNGVVDDSQLPKDRFSAERLKGVDSTLKIQPAKLEDSAVYLCASSLNRGRTEAFFGQGTRLTVV.

The CDR3 DNA is TGTGCCAGCAGCCAAGAGGCTTTTCTAGCGGGAGCCTATGAGCAGTTCTTC. This translates into CASSQEAFLAGAYEQFF. V is TRBV4-2 and J is TRBJ2-1; TRBD2 aligns across 10 bases. CDR3 length: 17 residues. In germline, CDR1 is LGHNA, CDR2 YNFKEQ. Trimming cost V 0 bases and J 8 bases; bases outside gene matches: 10.

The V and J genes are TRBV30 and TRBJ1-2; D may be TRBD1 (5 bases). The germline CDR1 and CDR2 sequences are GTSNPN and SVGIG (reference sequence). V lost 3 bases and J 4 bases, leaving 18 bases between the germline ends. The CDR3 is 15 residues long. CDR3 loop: CAWSPLGRQGYGYTF. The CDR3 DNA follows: TGTGCCTGGAGCCCGTTGGGCAGGCAGGGCTATGGCTACACCTTC.

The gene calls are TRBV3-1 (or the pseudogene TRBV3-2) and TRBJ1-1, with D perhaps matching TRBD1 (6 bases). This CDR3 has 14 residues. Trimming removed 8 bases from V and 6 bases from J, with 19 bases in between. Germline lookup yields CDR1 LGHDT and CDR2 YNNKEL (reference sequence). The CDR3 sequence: CASSSFRGSPEAFF. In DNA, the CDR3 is TGTGCCAGCTCATCGTTCAGGGGTTCGCCTGAAGCTTTCTTT.

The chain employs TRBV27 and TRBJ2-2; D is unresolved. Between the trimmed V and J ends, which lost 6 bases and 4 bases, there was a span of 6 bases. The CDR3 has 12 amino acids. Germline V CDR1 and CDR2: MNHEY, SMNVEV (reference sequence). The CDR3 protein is CASSHPTGELFF. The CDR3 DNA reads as TGTGCCAGCAGCCATCCCACCGGGGAGCTGTTTTTT.

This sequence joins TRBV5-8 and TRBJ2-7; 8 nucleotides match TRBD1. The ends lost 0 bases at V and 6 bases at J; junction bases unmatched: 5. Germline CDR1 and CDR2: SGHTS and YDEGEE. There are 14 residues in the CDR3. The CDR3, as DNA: TGTGCCAGCAGCTTGGACGACAGGGGTCTCGAGCAGTACTTC. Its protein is CASSLDDRGLEQYF.

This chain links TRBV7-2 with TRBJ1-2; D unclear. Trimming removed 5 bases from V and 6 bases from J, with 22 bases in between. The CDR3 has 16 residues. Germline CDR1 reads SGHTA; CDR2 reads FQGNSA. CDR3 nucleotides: TGTGCCAGCAGCCCTAATCGGCCGCAGCGGACGGATGGCTACACCTTC. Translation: CASSPNRPQRTDGYTF.